The 8 T cell receptor beta chains in this list originate from one sample, sequenced in a study of blood T cell repertoires in COVID-19. The repertoire was sequenced with immunoSEQ multiplex PCR; TCRdb's copy has only in-frame clones and lacks some. In the table there are hundreds of thousands of clones, about 90% of which are singletons. What was sequenced was peripheral blood. The receptors originated from a woman under 30 who had recovered from COVID-19.

J is TRBJ2-3 and V is TRBV12-5, with 7 bases aligning to TRBD1. Germline V CDR1 and CDR2: LGHNT, FRNRAP. This CDR3 region has 14 residues. The ends lost 6 bases at V and 3 bases at J; junction bases unmatched: 6. The CDR3 DNA reads as TGTGCTAGTGGATCGGGACAGTCAACAGATACGCAGTATTTT. It yields the protein CASGSGQSTDTQYF.

This rearrangement joins TRBV3-1 (or the pseudogene TRBV3-2) to TRBJ2-1; 10 bases map to TRBD2. V was clipped by 3 bases and J by 7 bases; unmatched bases: 9. CDR3 length: 16 residues. Germline V lookup: CDR1 LGHDT, CDR2 YNNKEL (reference sequence). CDR3 sequence: CASSHASGRVSNEQFF. DNA of the CDR3: TGTGCCAGCAGCCATGCAAGCGGGAGGGTCTCGAATGAGCAGTTCTTC.

The chain links TRBV6-2 or TRBV6-3 to TRBJ1-2, with no clear D. The V and J ends lost 4 bases and 7 bases respectively, with 16 bases between them. The CDR3 is 14 residues long. In germline, CDR1 is MNHEY, CDR2 SVGEGT. For the CDR3, the DNA is TGTGCCAGCAGTTTTGTTTCCGGGGATGGTGGCTACACCTTC. Translating gives CASSFVSGDGGYTF.

The chain is built from TRBV6-2 or TRBV6-3 and TRBJ2-1; 7 bases line up with TRBD1. In germline, CDR1 is MNHEY, CDR2 SVGEGT. CDR3 length equals 15 residues. The ends lost 2 bases at V and 14 bases at J; junction bases unmatched: 15. CDR3 protein: CASSYGPGTAVREFF. The CDR3 DNA is TGTGCCAGCAGTTACGGTCCTGGGACAGCCGTTCGTGAGTTCTTC.

V is TRBV7-9 and J is TRBJ2-3; a weak D match, TRBD2 (6 bases). Germline loops: CDR1 SEHNR, CDR2 FQNEAQ (reference sequence). This CDR3 region has 14 residues. The V end lost 1 base, the J end lost 10 bases, and 15 bases lay between the germline ends. The DNA for the CDR3 is TGTGCCAGCAGCTTAGTCCCGGGAGATAAGGCGCAGTATTTT. Translated: CASSLVPGDKAQYF. The variable domain in full, with the rest retrieved from reference TRBV7-9 and TRBJ2-3, is DTGVSQNPRHKITKRGQNVTFRCDPISEHNRLYWYRQTLGQGPEFLTYFQNEAQLEKSRLLSDRFSAERPKGSFSTLEIQRTEQGDSAMYLCASSLVPGDKAQYFGPGTRLTVL.

J is TRBJ1-1 and V is TRBV11-3; weak D call: TRBD1 (6 bases). The germline V gene has CDR1 SGHNT and CDR2 YENEEA. The CDR3 runs 15 residues. Trimming removed 7 bases from V and 0 bases from J, with 15 bases in between. The CDR3 DNA reads TGTGCCAGCACGTGGGACAATTTAATGAACACTGAAGCTTTCTTT. This encodes CASTWDNLMNTEAFF.

The V and J genes are TRBV9 and TRBJ2-1, with 14 bases lining up with TRBD2. The CDR3 length is 17 residues. V lost 3 bases to trimming and J lost 8 bases; unmatched junction nucleotides: 10. Germline V gives CDR1 SGDLS, CDR2 YYNGEE. The CDR3 DNA follows: TGTGCCAGCAGCGGCAGGTTGACTAGCGGGAGGGGAGATGAGCAGTTCTTC. It is translated as CASSGRLTSGRGDEQFF.

The chain combines TRBV7-9 with TRBJ1-1; no clear D gene. The CDR3 has 13 residues. V lost 1 base, J lost 4 bases, and 7 bases lay in between. CDR1 is SEHNR, CDR2 FQNEAQ, per germline (reference sequence). The CDR3: CASSLVVPTEAFF. Written as DNA, the CDR3 is TGTGCCAGCAGCTTAGTCGTCCCCACTGAAGCTTTCTTT.